This TCR beta chain was sequenced for a study of shared clonotypes between healthy human individuals. Data came from immunoSEQ multiplex PCR; TCRdb stores just in-frame clones and leaves some out. The sample contains 850,000 to 1,200,000 clones, roughly 80% of which appear only once. V lost 4 bases, J lost 0 bases, and 8 bases lay in between. Germline values: CDR1 SGHRS, CDR2 YFSETQ. The CDR3 length is 15 residues. On this clone itself: The antigen remains unidentified.

Findings and limits, study-wide: When compared with the clonotypes that were shared by all four sorted-subset donors, the non-shared clonotypes turned out to have lower generation probabilities.

The receptor was derived from a man between 18 and 35 years old in good health. The sequencing sample was made of memory CD4+ T cells sorted from blood. Noted subset: CD45RA-negative fraction. The chain is built from TRBV5-1 and TRBJ1-6, with unresolved D. In DNA, the CDR3 is TGCGCCAGCAGCATAGGGAGCTCCTATAATTCACCCCTCCACTTT. Protein: CASSIGSSYNSPLHF. The full variable domain, rest sourced from reference TRBV5-1 and TRBJ1-6, is KAGVTQTPRYLIKTRGQQVTLSCSPISGHRSVSWYQQTPGQGLQFLFEYFSETQRNKGNFPGRFSGRQFSNSRSEMNVSTLELGDSALYLCASSIGSSYNSPLHFGNGTRLTVT.